Described below is a single T cell receptor (beta chain) sequence and its context. The count of this clone is one. No cognate antigen has been identified for it. No per-base quality is available; no much larger clone lies one base away. Library generation was performed with the immunoSEQ multiplex PCR assay. The source is immuneACCESS, and TCRdb retained only in-frame sequences with V and J called. Part of the clones is not carried over; for the studies checked, unresolved V genes explain less than half of this, and the remainder is unexplained. This sample comprises approximately 85,000 clones, about 94% of them detected only once. The ten most abundant clones make up 0.2% to 0.3% of the sample. The sample is drawn from a study of technical replicates of blood from a handful of donors (dated by TCRdb to the late 2010s). Per the germline V gene, SGDLS is the CDR1 and YYNGEE is the CDR2. At the junction V is shortened by 4 bases and J by 5 bases, with 13 bases in between. Measured from the cysteine to the phenylalanine, the CDR3 is 15 residues long. The only DNA kept is the CDR3, 45 bases in frame from the first base.

What was sequenced was T cells isolated from PBMCs. The clonotype comes from a human donor in good health. This receptor chain uses TRBV9 and TRBJ1-6; the D gene assignment is ambiguous. The CDR3 region has the sequence CASSSGSGNNSPLHF. The DNA sequence is given as TGTGCCAGCAGCTCGGGATCCGGGAATAATTCACCCCTCCACTTT.